This T cell receptor beta chain was captured in a study of shared clonotypes between healthy human individuals. Method: immunoSEQ multiplex PCR; TCRdb's copy keeps in-frame clones and lacks some. The table shows over 850,000 clones, with 78% occurring only once. The V segment lost 4 bases and the J segment 0 bases; nucleotides outside the gene matches: 5. This CDR3 region has 17 residues. Per germline, CDR1 SEHNR and CDR2 FQNEAQ (reference sequence). The specimen sequenced was memory CD4+ T cells from PBMCs. The subset: CD45RA-negative fraction. This sequence originates from a man between 18 and 35 years old in good health. Some clones in this sample may be carry-over from other donors' samples. The chain couples TRBV7-9 to TRBJ2-1; 11 bases fit TRBD2. The DNA for the CDR3 is TGTGCCAGCAGCTCGAGACTAGCGGGGAGCTCCTACAATGAGCAGTTCTTC. Its protein product is CASSSRLAGSSYNEQFF.